Each of the 25 T cell receptor beta chains below was sequenced from the same sample in a study of post-analysis software for immune sequencing data. Overall study results and limits: Patients had higher frequencies than controls of four to six TRBV segments, including TRBV5-6, TRBV5-1 and TRBV20-1.

Unique molecular identifiers were carried by the TCR beta cDNA libraries. TCRdb itself ran the PCR reads through MiXCR, one entry per CDR3 protein. In the table there are approximately 160,000 distinct CDR3 sequences, 30% of which are singletons. Their antigens remain unidentified. The sample comprised blood. These TCRs come from a girl between 5 and 17 years old with multiple sclerosis.

The sample holds a few counts of this clonotype. J is TRBJ2-7 and V is TRBV6-5, with 8 bases lining up with TRBD2. Germline lookup yields CDR1 MNHEY and CDR2 SVGAGI. After removal of 6 bases from V and 7 bases from J, the junction contained 14 bases not matched to a gene. The CDR3 covers 15 residues. The CDR3 spells CASRTTGTRLGEQYF. CDR3 bases: TGTGCCAGCAGGACTACCGGGACTAGGTTGGGAGAGCAGTACTTC.

This clonotype was counted only a few times. One end of the junction fails to match germline, which may point to a read error. V is TRBV3-1 and J is TRBJ2-1; D gene unclear. Germline V gene data show CDR1 as LGHDT and CDR2 as YNNKEL (reference sequence). The CDR3 sequence is 13 residues long. The CDR3 nucleotides read TGTGCCAACAGCCAATACCAGAACAATGAGCAGTTCTTC. Translating gives CANSQYQNNEQFF.

In this sample, this clonotype turned up many times. The CDR3 nucleotides read TGTGCCAGTAGTCCCAGCCTAGCGGGAGACGCCTACGAGCAGTACTTC. It specifies CASSPSLAGDAYEQYF. The chain uses TRBV19 and TRBJ2-7, with 10 bases that match TRBD2. J gave up 2 bases and V 5 bases, and 9 bases lay outside the gene matches. The CDR3 contains 16 residues. Germline V gene sequence: CDR1 LNHDA, CDR2 SQIVND (reference sequence).

The rearrangement links TRBV7-8 to TRBJ2-1; 9 bases fit TRBD2. The germline V gene has CDR1 SGHVS and CDR2 FQNEAQ. Trimming cost V 2 bases and J 4 bases; bases outside gene matches: 3. CDR3 length equals 15 residues. The CDR3 DNA sequence: TGTGCCAGCAGCTTAAGACTAGCGGCTTACAATGAGCAGTTCTTC. Translating it yields CASSLRLAAYNEQFF.

This clonotype has ten or more counts. The chain joins TRBV24-1 to TRBJ2-3, with D possibly being TRBD1 (5 bases). V lost 3 bases and J 0 bases, leaving 18 bases between the germline ends. CDR1 is KGHDR and CDR2 is SFDVKD in the germline V gene. This CDR3 comprises 18 residues. The CDR3 loop reads CATSDRIGAGASTDTQYF. DNA for the CDR3: TGTGCCACCAGTGATCGGATTGGGGCTGGCGCCAGCACAGATACGCAGTATTTT.

Regarding this clonotype: As the CDR3 is not closed by the conserved phenylalanine or tryptophan, this likely results from a read error. As DNA, the CDR3 is TGTGCCAGCAGTTTGGTCGTAGGACAGAGCTCTGGGGCCAACGTCCTGACTCTC. Translating it yields CASSLVVGQSSGANVLTL. J is TRBJ2-6 and V is TRBV28, with a weak D call TRBD1 (6 bases). V gave up 3 bases and J gave up 0 bases, with 15 bases separating them. Germline V CDR1 and CDR2: MDHEN, SYDVKM. The CDR3 covers 18 residues.

This clonotype appeared a few times. The chain uses TRBV5-1 and TRBJ2-7; D is unresolved. With 3 bases removed from V and 6 bases from J, the gap between germline ends came to 13 bases. This CDR3 comprises 13 residues. The germline CDR1 and CDR2 sequences are SGHRS and YFSETQ. CDR3 coding DNA: TGCGCCAGCAGCTCCTTCGCGATCCCCGAGCAGTACTTC. Its translation is CASSSFAIPEQYF.

This clonotype has a count of ten or more. The V call is TRBV29-1, the J call TRBJ2-7; D not resolved. V lost 0 bases, J lost 5 bases, and 14 bases lay in between. The V gene's germline CDR1 is SQVTM and CDR2 ANQGSEA. The CDR3 consists of 14 residues. CDR3 sequence reads: CSVEERASPDEQYF. In nucleotides, the CDR3 is TGCAGCGTTGAAGAGAGAGCGTCCCCAGACGAGCAGTACTTC.

This clonotype was picked up many times. The chain couples TRBV28 to TRBJ2-7; 8 nucleotides match TRBD1. The CDR3 is made up of 13 amino acids. Germline V gives CDR1 MDHEN, CDR2 SYDVKM. Losses at the gene ends were 6 bases for V and 3 bases for J; bases not matched to a gene: 4. CDR3 loop: CASSRGQGYEQYF. The CDR3 DNA reads TGTGCCAGCAGCCGCGGACAGGGCTACGAGCAGTACTTC.

This clonotype came up a few times. This sequence joins TRBV28 and TRBJ2-5; D unclear. Germline CDR1 MDHEN, CDR2 SYDVKM. V was cut by 10 bases and J by 4 bases, with 19 bases left in between. There are 14 residues in the CDR3. CDR3 DNA: TGTGCCACTCTTCCCGGGTCGATTGGAGAGACCCAGTACTTC. As protein: CATLPGSIGETQYF.

V is TRBV6-2 or TRBV6-3 and J is TRBJ2-7, with D uncertain. Germline loops: CDR1 MNHEY, CDR2 SVGEGT. V gave up 6 bases and J gave up 7 bases, with 16 bases separating them. The CDR3 length is 13 residues. CDR3 DNA sequence: TGTGCCAGCAGCAACCTTATACCTGGTGAGCAGTACTTC. Protein: CASSNLIPGEQYF.

This clonotype was detected ten times or more. The chain uses TRBV24-1 and TRBJ1-2; weak D call: TRBD1 (5 bases). Trimming left V 12 bases short and J 5 bases short, with 15 bases between. The CDR3 contains 12 residues. Germline lookup yields CDR1 KGHDR and CDR2 SFDVKD. The CDR3 loop reads CAVSGTPYGYTF. DNA of the CDR3: TGTGCCGTTTCCGGGACGCCGTATGGCTACACCTTC.

This clonotype was detected only a few times. The DNA for the CDR3 is TGCAGTGCTAGGATGGGACTAGCGCTTACGTTGGGCACAGATACGCAGTATTTT. Translating gives CSARMGLALTLGTDTQYF. The genes are TRBV20-1 and TRBJ2-3; TRBD2 matches 10 bases. The germline V gene has CDR1 DFQATT and CDR2 SNEGSKA (reference sequence). The CDR3 spans 18 residues. The junction had 13 bases not matched to a gene; V was cut back by 3 bases and J by 1 base.

Turning to this clonotype: Sequence at one end of the junction differs from germline and may be a read error. V and J are TRBV11-2 and TRBJ2-1; 12 nucleotides align to TRBD2. This CDR3 is built from 14 residues. Germline V gene sequence: CDR1 SGHAT, CDR2 FQNNGV. Here the CDR3 reads CDSRLAGGNNEQFF. The CDR3 nucleotides are TGTGACAGCAGGCTAGCGGGAGGGAACAATGAGCAGTTCTTC.

In its sample, this clonotype was seen a few times. The chain joins TRBV12-3 or TRBV12-4 to TRBJ2-1; D may be TRBD2 (6 bases). The DNA end favors TRBJ2-7, so the J call may be wrong. The CDR3 totals 15 residues. This chain's CDR3 is CASSLGGGAYNEQYF. The DNA of the CDR3 is TGTGCCAGCAGTTTAGGTGGCGGGGCATACAATGAGCAGTACTTC.

This clonotype has a count of ten or more. V is TRBV5-5 and J is TRBJ2-5; TRBD1 or TRBD2 may be the D gene (5 bases each). CDR1 and CDR2 from the germline V gene are SGHKS and YYEKEE (reference sequence). V was shortened by 4 bases and J by 1 base, with 14 bases between the two germline ends. This CDR3 spans 15 amino acids. The CDR3 coding sequence is TGTGCCAGCAGCCAAAGCCCGGGACGCCAAGAGACCCAGTACTTC. Encoded protein: CASSQSPGRQETQYF.

This chain joins TRBV12-3 or TRBV12-4 and TRBJ1-1; no firm D call. The CDR3 contains 11 residues. V gave up 5 bases and J gave up 7 bases, with 8 bases separating them. CDR3: CASSPRVEAFF. In DNA, the CDR3 is TGTGCCAGCAGTCCGAGAGTTGAAGCTTTCTTT.

This clonotype was detected ten times or more. The rearrangement links TRBV7-8 to TRBJ2-7; 9 positions agree with TRBD2. CDR1 is SGHVS, CDR2 FQNEAQ, per germline. The CDR3 is 18 amino acids. V lost 0 bases and J lost 0; bases outside the gene matches: 9. CDR3 nucleotides: TGTGCCAGCAGCTTAGCGGGACTAGCAGAGCCTCTCTCCTACGAGCAGTACTTC. It is translated as CASSLAGLAEPLSYEQYF.

CDR3 in amino acids: CSASLPEGAYEQYF. In nucleotides, the CDR3 is TGCAGTGCTAGTTTGCCGGAGGGCGCCTACGAGCAGTACTTC. The chain joins TRBV20-1 to TRBJ2-7, with a weak D call TRBD2 (6 bases). V shed 3 bases and J shed 2 bases, with 14 bases lying between them. There are 14 residues in the CDR3. Germline loops: CDR1 DFQATT, CDR2 SNEGSKA (reference sequence).

The rearrangement uses TRBV7-9 and TRBJ1-2; D uncertain. The CDR3 is 14 amino acids. V lost 1 base, J lost 5 bases, and 11 bases lay in between. The germline V gene encodes CDR1 SEHNR and CDR2 FQNEAQ (reference sequence). The CDR3 sequence: CASSLEFEVYGYTF. CDR3 sequence (DNA): TGTGCCAGCAGCTTAGAGTTTGAAGTATATGGCTACACCTTC.

Many counts were recorded for this clonotype. This rearrangement joins TRBV6-5 to TRBJ1-1; D not certain. CDR3 length: 13 residues. V dropped 6 bases and J dropped 5 bases, with 13 bases sitting between them. Germline assignment: CDR1 MNHEY and CDR2 SVGAGI. DNA of the CDR3: TGTGCCAGCAGAAGGTGGTTACTGACTGAAGCTTTCTTT. Protein: CASRRWLLTEAFF.

On this clonotype itself: One base away lies a much larger clone, so this may be a sequencing read error. The V gene is TRBV12-3 or TRBV12-4, the J gene TRBJ2-4; D unresolved. Between the trimmed V and J ends, which lost 3 bases and 8 bases, there was a span of 14 bases. The CDR3 length is 14 residues. The CDR3 sequence is CASSFVQLGYIQYF. The CDR3 DNA is TGTGCCAGCAGTTTTGTACAGCTAGGATACATTCAGTACTTC.

Concerning this clonotype itself: With a much larger clone just one base away, this may be a read error. The chain combines TRBV5-1 with TRBJ1-2; tentative D call: TRBD1 (5 bases). Per germline, CDR1 SGHRS and CDR2 YFSETQ. The CDR3 is 15 residues long. CDR3 bases: TGCGCCAGCAGCTTGGAATTGGGGACGGCTTATGGCTGCACCTTC. Translation gives CASSLELGTAYGCTF.

For this clonotype: A much larger clone is a single base away; this may be a read error. This chain uses TRBV20-1 with TRBJ1-5, with 7 nucleotides matching TRBD1. V shed 8 bases, J shed 3 bases, and the junction held 7 bases outside the gene matches. Germline V gives CDR1 DFQATT, CDR2 SNEGSKA (reference sequence). CDR3 size: 13 residues. This CDR3 reads CSTRGQPNQPQHF. DNA for the CDR3: TGCAGTACCAGGGGACAGCCCAATCAGCCCCAGCATTTT.

This clonotype occurred a few times. The DNA for the CDR3 is TGTGCCAGCAGTTCCCAGAACCGGGGTAATGAGCAGTACTTC. Translation gives CASSSQNRGNEQYF. The chain joins TRBV12-3 or TRBV12-4 to TRBJ2-4; tentative D call: TRBD2 (5 bases). The CDR3 contains 14 residues. The germline V and J ends were trimmed by 4 bases and 13 bases, with 20 bases remaining between them.